The source of this T cell receptor (beta chain) is a study of T cells after yellow fever vaccination. Conversion of TCR transcripts into cDNA relied on 5'RACE template switching, which added a universal primer site and UMIs. MiXCR, applied by TCRdb to the 5' RACE reads, yields one record per CDR3 protein. The sample contains about 400,000 distinct CDR3 sequences, approximately 5.7% of which appear only once. In germline, CDR1 is SGHRS, CDR2 YFSETQ. V lost 5 bases to trimming and J lost 4 bases, with 12 bases between them. CDR3 length: 13 amino acids. This clonotype was detected many times. No antigen is known for it. Notes on the study in general: Post-booster samples contained most primary-vaccination clones (just under 98% CD4, less than 90% CD8). Contamination by abundant bulk-population clonotypes could be present in FACS-sorted repertoires.

This specimen was PBMCs, taken 5 days after the yellow fever booster vaccination. This TCR was recovered from a man aged 25 to 40 who received the YFV17D yellow fever vaccine. The chain recombines TRBV5-1 with TRBJ1-1; D possibly corresponds to TRBD1 (6 bases). CDR3 sequence (DNA): TGCGCCAGCAGACAGGGTGTGAGCACTGAAGCTTTCTTT. This sequence encodes CASRQGVSTEAFF.